The clone carrying this TCR beta chain was detected ten times or more. This entry is derived from a study of early T cells in non-severe SARS-CoV-2 infection. Study background: Chains were unpaired, as sequencing was done on bulk RNA from unsorted whole blood.

Individual cDNA molecules each received unique molecular identifiers attached to them. TCRdb re-analysed the 5' RACE reads in MiXCR, keeping a single row per CDR3 protein. The sample records 75,000 to 100,000 distinct CDR3 sequences, 15% being singletons. Germline-derived CDR1 and CDR2 are SGHVS and FNYEAQ. The V and J ends lost 5 bases and 7 bases, in that order; junction bases with no gene match: 13. The CDR3 runs 17 residues. The TCR originated in an adult who was a healthcare worker with PCR-confirmed SARS-CoV-2 infection or an uninfected control (not recorded which). The V gene is TRBV7-6, the J gene TRBJ2-2; 10 bases align to TRBD2. The sample was whole blood. CDR3 in DNA: TGTGCCAGCAGCAGCAATAAACTAGCGGGATCGGACGGGGAGCTGTTTTTT. Translated: CASSSNKLAGSDGELFF.